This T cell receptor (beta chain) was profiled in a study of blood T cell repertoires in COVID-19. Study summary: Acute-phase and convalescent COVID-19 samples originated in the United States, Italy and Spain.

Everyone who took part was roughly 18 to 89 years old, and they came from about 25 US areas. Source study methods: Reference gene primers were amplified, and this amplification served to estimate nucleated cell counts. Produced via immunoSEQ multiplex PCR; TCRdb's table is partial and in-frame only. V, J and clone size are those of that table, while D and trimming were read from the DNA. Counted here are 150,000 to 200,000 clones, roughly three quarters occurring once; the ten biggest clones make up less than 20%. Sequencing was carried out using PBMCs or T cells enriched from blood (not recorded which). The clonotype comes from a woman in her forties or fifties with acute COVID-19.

As DNA, the CDR3 is TGCGCCAGCAGCGAACAGGGGGCAGCTTTCTTT. This gives the protein CASSEQGAAFF. The chain couples TRBV5-1 to TRBJ1-1, with 9 bases aligning to TRBD1. V dropped 4 bases and J dropped 10; count of bases not matched to a gene: 2. The germline gives CDR1 SGHRS, CDR2 YFSETQ. The CDR3 consists of 11 residues.